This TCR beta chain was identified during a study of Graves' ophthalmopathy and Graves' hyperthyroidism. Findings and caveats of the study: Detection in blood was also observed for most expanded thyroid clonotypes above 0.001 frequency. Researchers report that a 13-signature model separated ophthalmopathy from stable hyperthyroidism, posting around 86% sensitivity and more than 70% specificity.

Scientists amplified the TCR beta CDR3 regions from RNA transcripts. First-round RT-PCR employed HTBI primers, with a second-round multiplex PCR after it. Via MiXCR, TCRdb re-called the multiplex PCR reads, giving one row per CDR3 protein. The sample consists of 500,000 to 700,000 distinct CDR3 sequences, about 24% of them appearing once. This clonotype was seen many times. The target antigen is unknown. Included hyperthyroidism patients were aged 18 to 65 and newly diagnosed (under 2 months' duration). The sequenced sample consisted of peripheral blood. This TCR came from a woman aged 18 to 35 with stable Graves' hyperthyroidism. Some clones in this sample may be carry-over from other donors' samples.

The DNA for the CDR3 is TGTGCCAGCAGTAATTCCCCGGGACAGGGAGCCTACGAGCAGTACTTC. Translation: CASSNSPGQGAYEQYF. This chain connects TRBV6-2 or TRBV6-3 to TRBJ2-7; 9 bases map to TRBD1. Germline V gene lookup returns CDR1 MNHEY and CDR2 SVGEGT. The CDR3 has 16 amino acids. Trimming removed 5 bases from V and 2 bases from J; junction bases left unmatched: 10.